What follows describes a single TCR beta chain. In the source study's methods: Amplification of reference gene primers provided the estimated nucleated cell counts. Using immunoSEQ multiplex PCR, the repertoire was profiled, and TCRdb retains in-frame clones only, with some absent. V, J and clone size reflect that table, while D and trimming were determined from the DNA. This table has tens of thousands of clones, roughly 87% appearing once. These data are taken from a study of blood T cell repertoires in COVID-19. On the study more broadly: Donors in the United States, Italy and Spain gave samples during acute or convalescent COVID-19. PBMCs, B-cell-depleted T cells, or T cells were the source of the cDNA or gDNA that made up the material.

Per germline, CDR1 MNHEY and CDR2 SVGAGI. The CDR3 runs to 15 residues. The ends lost 4 bases at V and 2 bases at J; junction bases unmatched: 5. The source of this sequence is a man aged 65 to 85 with acute or convalescent COVID-19. The sequencing sample was made of peripheral blood. The chain employs TRBV6-5 and TRBJ1-5; 7 positions match TRBD1. CDR3 in DNA: TGTGCCAGCAGTTCCTGGGACAGTCGCAATCAGCCCCAGCATTTT. Encoded protein: CASSSWDSRNQPQHF.